Listed below are T cell receptor beta chains from one sample, sequenced in a study of CD8+ T cells in alopecia areata. Sequencing used immunoSEQ multiplex PCR; TCRdb keeps in-frame clones, though not all of them. There are 110,000 or so clones in the sample; roughly three fifths occur only once, and approximately 3.6% lies in the top ten. Material: CD4+ T cells sorted from blood, obtained at week 24, from a patient treated with tofacitinib. Receptor source: a human donor with alopecia areata. Each CDR3 is given with its conserved first and last residue. Fields, in order: clone size, D gene, J gene, CDR3 length, V gene, CDR3 DNA, CDR3 protein. The D gene is left open where the match is weak. Part of the rows lack a size; the others show once, few, many or a class for expanded clones.

- - TRBJ1-2 13 TRBV9 TGTGCCAGCAGCGTAGAAGCTGTGGATGGCTACACCTTC CASSVEAVDGYTF
- TRBD2 TRBJ2-7 13 TRBV4-1 TGCGCCAGCAGCCAATATTGGGGGGGCGAGCAGTACTTC CASSQYWGGEQYF
few - TRBJ2-5 13 TRBV5-1 TGCGCCAGCAGGGCGGGGGCTGAAGAGACCCAGTACTTC CASRAGAEETQYF
- TRBD1 TRBJ1-3 14 TRBV5-1 TGCGCCAGCAGCCCTGGGACAGAGGGAAACACCATATATTTT CASSPGTEGNTIYF
- - TRBJ1-1 13 TRBV29-1 TGCAGCGTTGAGGGACAAGAGAACACTGAAGCTTTCTTT CSVEGQENTEAFF
- TRBD1 TRBJ2-4 17 TRBV23-1 TGCGCCAGCAGTCAGCACCGGGACAGGGGGCCAAAAAACATTCAGTACTTC CASSQHRDRGPKNIQYF
- - TRBJ2-5 12 TRBV7-9 TGTGCCAGCAGCTCGACAGGAGATACCCAGTACTTC CASSSTGDTQYF
- - TRBJ2-1 12 TRBV7-2 TGTGCCAGCAGCTTAGATATCGGTGAGCAGTTCTTC CASSLDIGEQFF
few - TRBJ2-7 11 TRBV20-1 TGCAGTGCTAGATTGGGTGACGAGCAGTACTTC CSARLGDEQYF
- TRBD1 TRBJ2-5 13 TRBV27 TGTGCCAGCAGACCGACAGGGAAGGAGACCCAGTACTTC CASRPTGKETQYF
- - TRBJ2-5 11 TRBV5-1 TGTGCCAGCAGCTCGAGAGAGACCCAGTACTTC CASSSRETQYF
- TRBD1 TRBJ1-4 14 TRBV15 TGTGCCACCAGCCGAAACAGGGGCGGTGAAAAACTGTTTTTT CATSRNRGGEKLFF
- TRBD2 TRBJ2-7 16 TRBV7-2 TGTGCCAGCAGCTTAAATGGCGGGGGGATTTCCTACGAGCAGTACTTC CASSLNGGGISYEQYF
few - TRBJ2-2 15 TRBV5-1 TGCGCCAGCAGACCGACCCCCCGGGGGACCGGGGAGCTGTTTTTT CASRPTPRGTGELFF
few - TRBJ2-7 13 TRBV29-1 TGCAGCGTTCGGGGCAGGGTCACCTACGAGCAGTACTTC CSVRGRVTYEQYF
- - TRBJ2-4 16 TRBV4-1 TGCGCCAGCAGCCCCATTACCGATCTAGCCAAAAACATTCAGTACTTC CASSPITDLAKNIQYF
- - TRBJ2-7 13 TRBV7-9 TGTGCCAGCAGCTTTAGGGTATCCTACGAGCAGTACTTC CASSFRVSYEQYF
few TRBD1 TRBJ1-2 15 TRBV6-5 TGTGCCAGCAGGTCACAGGGGAGACGGAACTATGGCTACACCTTC CASRSQGRRNYGYTF
- - TRBJ2-7 16 TRBV5-1 TGCGCCAGCAGCTTGGATCCTGCGAGGGTGGGAAACGAGCAGTACTTC CASSLDPARVGNEQYF
- TRBD1 TRBJ1-6 16 TRBV4-3 TGCGCCAGCAGCCAAGTGGGGACAGGGCAAAATTCACCCCTCCACTTT CASSQVGTGQNSPLHF
- - TRBJ2-5 13 TRBV5-1 TGCGCCAGCAGAGAGACACAACAAGAGACCCAGTACTTC CASRETQQETQYF
- TRBD2 TRBJ2-2 15 TRBV6-1 TGTGCCAGCAGTAAGGGACGGGGGGACACCGGGGAGCTGTTTTTT CASSKGRGDTGELFF
once TRBD1 TRBJ1-2 15 TRBV27 TGTGCCAGCAGCCCATTCGGACAGGGAAACTATGGCTACACCTTC CASSPFGQGNYGYTF
- - TRBJ2-1 12 TRBV30 TGTGCCTGGAGTCCCCGACCCCCCCGGCAGTTCTTC CAWSPRPPRQFF
- - TRBJ1-5 16 TRBV5-6 TGTGCCAGCAGCTTGAGGCTGGGGGTGGAGAATCAGCCCCAGCATTTT CASSLRLGVENQPQHF
few - TRBJ1-4 15 TRBV9 TGTGCCAGCAGCGTAGACTCGGGGTGGAGTGAAAAACTGTTTTTT CASSVDSGWSEKLFF
few - TRBJ1-5 14 TRBV7-2 TGTGCCAGCAGCCACTGGGGTTCCAATCAGCCCCAGCATTTT CASSHWGSNQPQHF
- - TRBJ2-7 14 TRBV2 TGTGCCAGCAGTGTACGGCAGACCACGGGGGAGCAGTACTTC CASSVRQTTGEQYF
- - TRBJ2-7 14 TRBV5-1 TGCGCCAGCAGCGCGGACGGCAGCTCCTACGAGCAGTACTTC CASSADGSSYEQYF